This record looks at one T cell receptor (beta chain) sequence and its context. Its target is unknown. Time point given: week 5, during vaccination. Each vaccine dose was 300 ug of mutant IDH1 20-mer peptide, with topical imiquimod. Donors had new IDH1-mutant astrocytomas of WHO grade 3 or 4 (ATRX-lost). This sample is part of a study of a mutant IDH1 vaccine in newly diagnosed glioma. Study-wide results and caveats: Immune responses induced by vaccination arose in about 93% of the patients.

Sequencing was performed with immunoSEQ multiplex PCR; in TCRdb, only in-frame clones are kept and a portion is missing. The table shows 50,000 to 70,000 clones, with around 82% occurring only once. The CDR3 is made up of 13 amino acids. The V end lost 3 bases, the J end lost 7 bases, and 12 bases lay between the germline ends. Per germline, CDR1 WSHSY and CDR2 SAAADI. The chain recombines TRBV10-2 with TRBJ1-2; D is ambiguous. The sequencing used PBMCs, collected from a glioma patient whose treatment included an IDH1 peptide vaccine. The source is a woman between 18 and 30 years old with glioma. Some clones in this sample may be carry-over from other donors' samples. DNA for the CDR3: TGCGCCAGCAGTGACTGGCCGGGGAGTGGCTACACCTTC. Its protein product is CASSDWPGSGYTF.